This TCR beta chain was retrieved from a study of regulatory and conventional T cells in RAG deficiency. Germline lookup yields CDR1 LNHDA and CDR2 SQIVND (reference sequence). The CDR3 runs to 15 residues. The J segment lost 0 bases and the V segment lost 3 bases, leaving 2 bases of the junction unmatched. Study-wide results and caveats: Omenn CD25-high CD127-low cells may be activated cells, not true Tregs. Shannon entropy fell and Simpson indices rose in RAG-deficient patients. Shorter CDR3s in all patient subsets; >80% Treg-Tconv overlap in Omenn.

Sequencing was performed with immunoSEQ multiplex PCR; in TCRdb, only in-frame clones are kept and a portion is missing. This table has approximately 10,000 clones, more than 90% appearing once. A word on this clone: Its antigen remains unidentified.

The sorted conventional CD4+ T cells were CD25-low and CD127-high, with genomic DNA sequenced. Of eight RAG-deficient patients, one had SCID, two Omenn syndrome, five CID or atypical SCID. This chain uses TRBV19 with TRBJ2-3; 8 positions agree with TRBD2. Sequenced input: CD4+ effector T cells sorted from blood. This receptor was identified in a human donor with RAG deficiency presenting as severe combined immunodeficiency. The chain's CDR3 is CASSMVAGSTDTQYF. The CDR3 nucleotides are TGTGCCAGTAGTATGGTAGCGGGAAGCACAGATACGCAGTATTTT.